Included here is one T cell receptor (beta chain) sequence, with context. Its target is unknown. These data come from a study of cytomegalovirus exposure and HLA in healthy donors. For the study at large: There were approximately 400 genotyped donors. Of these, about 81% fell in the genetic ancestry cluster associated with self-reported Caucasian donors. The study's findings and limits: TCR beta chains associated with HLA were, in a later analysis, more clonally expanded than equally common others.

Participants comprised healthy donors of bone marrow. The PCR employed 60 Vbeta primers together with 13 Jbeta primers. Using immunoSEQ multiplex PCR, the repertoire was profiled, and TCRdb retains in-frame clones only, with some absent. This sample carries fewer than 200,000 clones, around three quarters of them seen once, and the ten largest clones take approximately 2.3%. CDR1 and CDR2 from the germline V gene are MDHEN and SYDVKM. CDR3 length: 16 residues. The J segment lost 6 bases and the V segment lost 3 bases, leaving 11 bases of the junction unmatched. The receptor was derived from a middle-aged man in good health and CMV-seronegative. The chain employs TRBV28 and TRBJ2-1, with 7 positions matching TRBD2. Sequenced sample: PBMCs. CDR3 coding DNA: TGTGCCAGCAGTTTCGAAGCGGCGGGAGATGTCAATGAGCAGTTCTTC. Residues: CASSFEAAGDVNEQFF.